This TCR beta chain was observed in a study of blood T cell repertoires in COVID-19. For the study at large: COVID-19 samples, acute and convalescent, were from the United States, Italy and Spain. In each case, the material was cDNA or gDNA derived from T cells, B-cell-depleted T cells, or PBMCs.

This CDR3 is built from 14 residues. Looked up from germline, CDR1 is SNHLY and CDR2 is FYNNEI. The V end lost 6 bases, the J end lost 6 bases, and 14 bases lay between the germline ends. Authors' data handling: From reference gene primer amplification, estimates of nucleated cell counts were derived. The assay was immunoSEQ multiplex PCR, and TCRdb's table has in-frame clones only and misses some. That table is the source of V, J and clone size, and D and trimming were worked out from the DNA. Of more than 110,000 clones listed, less than 85% are singletons. This clone was found a few times. Sequenced sample: peripheral blood. The rearrangement links TRBV2 to TRBJ2-2; TRBD2 might be the D (6 bases). This TCR derives from a woman older than 75 in a cohort sampled during active or convalescent COVID-19. CDR3 DNA: TGTGCCAGCAGAGTAGCGGCGGCCGCCGGGGAGCTGTTTTTT. The encoded protein is CASRVAAAAGELFF.